The rows below give T cell receptor beta chains drawn from one sample of a study of CD8+ T cells in alopecia areata. This table comes from immunoSEQ multiplex PCR, and its TCRdb copy is limited to in-frame clones, with some not included. This table has 150,000 to 200,000 clones, just under 60% appearing once. The specimen was CD4+ T cells sorted from blood, collected at week 0. The receptors were sampled from a human donor with alopecia areata. The CDR3 runs from the conserved cysteine through the conserved F or W. A D gene is named only where the DNA matches it firmly. Size values are once, few and many counts, or a class for expanded clones, and some rows have none.

d_call: .; v_call: TRBV6-6; cdr3_length: 11; j_call: TRBJ2-5; clone_size: once; cdr3_aa: CASLGQETQYF; cdr3_nt: TGTGCCAGCCTAGGGCAAGAGACCCAGTACTTC
d_call: .; v_call: TRBV9; cdr3_length: 15; j_call: TRBJ1-2; clone_size: .; cdr3_aa: CASSVAAGTGYGYTF; cdr3_nt: TGTGCCAGCAGCGTAGCGGCAGGGACTGGCTATGGCTACACCTTC
d_call: .; v_call: TRBV5-1; cdr3_length: 14; j_call: TRBJ1-1; clone_size: .; cdr3_aa: CASSLGQVTTEAFF; cdr3_nt: TGCGCCAGCAGCTTGGGGCAGGTGACTACTGAAGCTTTCTTT
d_call: TRBD2; v_call: TRBV4-1; cdr3_length: 16; j_call: TRBJ2-7; clone_size: .; cdr3_aa: CASSQEKRGGQYEQYF; cdr3_nt: TGCGCCAGCAGCCAAGAAAAGCGGGGGGGCCAATACGAGCAGTACTTC
d_call: .; v_call: TRBV25-1; cdr3_length: 15; j_call: TRBJ1-2; clone_size: .; cdr3_aa: CASSEYQGRGYGYTF; cdr3_nt: TGTGCCAGCAGTGAATATCAGGGGCGCGGCTATGGCTACACCTTC
d_call: TRBD2; v_call: TRBV15; cdr3_length: 16; j_call: TRBJ2-1; clone_size: .; cdr3_aa: CATSSFHGTIDNEQFF; cdr3_nt: TGTGCCACCAGCTCTTTCCACGGGACTATTGACAATGAGCAGTTCTTC
d_call: .; v_call: TRBV29-1; cdr3_length: 12; j_call: TRBJ1-1; clone_size: .; cdr3_aa: CSAYRAITEAFF; cdr3_nt: TGCAGCGCGTACAGGGCGATCACTGAAGCTTTCTTT
d_call: .; v_call: TRBV2; cdr3_length: 16; j_call: TRBJ2-1; clone_size: .; cdr3_aa: CASIASSRASYNEQFF; cdr3_nt: TGTGCCAGCATAGCCTCCTCTAGGGCCAGCTACAATGAGCAGTTCTTC
d_call: TRBD1; v_call: TRBV30; cdr3_length: 12; j_call: TRBJ2-7; clone_size: .; cdr3_aa: CAWSKAQGEQYF; cdr3_nt: TGTGCCTGGAGCAAGGCTCAGGGGGAACAGTACTTC
d_call: .; v_call: TRBV29-1; cdr3_length: 13; j_call: TRBJ2-3; clone_size: .; cdr3_aa: CSVGPKLTDTQYF; cdr3_nt: TGCAGCGTTGGACCGAAGCTCACAGATACGCAGTATTTT
d_call: .; v_call: TRBV29-1; cdr3_length: 11; j_call: TRBJ2-7; clone_size: few; cdr3_aa: CSVRGSYEQYF; cdr3_nt: TGCAGCGTCAGGGGCTCCTACGAGCAGTACTTC
d_call: .; v_call: TRBV2; cdr3_length: 12; j_call: TRBJ2-6; clone_size: once; cdr3_aa: CASKAGANVLTF; cdr3_nt: TGTGCCAGCAAGGCTGGGGCCAACGTCCTGACTTTC
d_call: TRBD1; v_call: TRBV15; cdr3_length: 14; j_call: TRBJ2-5; clone_size: .; cdr3_aa: CATSRRTGQETQYF; cdr3_nt: TGTGCCACCAGCAGAAGGACAGGGCAAGAGACCCAGTACTTC
d_call: TRBD1; v_call: TRBV9; cdr3_length: 15; j_call: TRBJ1-3; clone_size: .; cdr3_aa: CASSLGQSSGNTIYF; cdr3_nt: TGTGCCAGCAGCTTGGGACAGTCCTCTGGAAACACCATATATTTT
d_call: TRBD1; v_call: TRBV30; cdr3_length: 13; j_call: TRBJ1-4; clone_size: .; cdr3_aa: CAWSRKDRDKLFF; cdr3_nt: TGTGCCTGGAGTCGGAAGGACAGGGACAAACTGTTTTTT
d_call: .; v_call: TRBV29-1; cdr3_length: 14; j_call: TRBJ1-5; clone_size: .; cdr3_aa: CSVGESGKSQPQHF; cdr3_nt: TGCAGCGTGGGTGAGTCAGGGAAGAGTCAGCCCCAGCATTTT
d_call: TRBD1; v_call: TRBV11-2; cdr3_length: 15; j_call: TRBJ2-7; clone_size: .; cdr3_aa: CASSLNRDSTYEQYF; cdr3_nt: TGTGCCAGCAGCTTAAATAGGGACAGTACCTACGAGCAGTACTTC
d_call: .; v_call: TRBV29-1; cdr3_length: 13; j_call: TRBJ1-4; clone_size: .; cdr3_aa: CSCWTATNEKLFF; cdr3_nt: TGCAGCTGCTGGACGGCAACTAATGAAAAACTGTTTTTT
d_call: TRBD2; v_call: TRBV11-2; cdr3_length: 16; j_call: TRBJ2-3; clone_size: .; cdr3_aa: CASSSVAGGPTDTQYF; cdr3_nt: TGTGCCAGCAGCTCCGTAGCGGGGGGACCCACAGATACGCAGTATTTT
d_call: .; v_call: TRBV25-1; cdr3_length: 13; j_call: TRBJ1-2; clone_size: .; cdr3_aa: CASSESTVYGYTF; cdr3_nt: TGTGCCAGCAGTGAATCGACGGTCTATGGCTACACCTTC
d_call: .; v_call: TRBV28; cdr3_length: 13; j_call: TRBJ1-1; clone_size: .; cdr3_aa: CASSFDGNTEAFF; cdr3_nt: TGTGCCAGCAGTTTTGACGGGAACACTGAAGCTTTCTTT
d_call: .; v_call: TRBV5-6; cdr3_length: 17; j_call: TRBJ2-1; clone_size: .; cdr3_aa: CASSLVPASPTMNEQFF; cdr3_nt: TGTGCCAGCAGCTTGGTCCCTGCTTCTCCTACAATGAATGAGCAGTTCTTC
d_call: .; v_call: TRBV25-1; cdr3_length: 12; j_call: TRBJ2-1; clone_size: few; cdr3_aa: CASSSPVFEQFF; cdr3_nt: TGTGCCAGCAGCTCCCCCGTTTTTGAGCAGTTCTTC
d_call: .; v_call: TRBV29-1; cdr3_length: 14; j_call: TRBJ1-1; clone_size: few; cdr3_aa: CSVILMGLNTEAFF; cdr3_nt: TGCAGCGTTATACTTATGGGGCTGAACACTGAAGCTTTCTTT
d_call: .; v_call: TRBV30; cdr3_length: 18; j_call: TRBJ2-4; clone_size: .; cdr3_aa: CAWNKPGSLGRRGVIQYF; cdr3_nt: TGTGCCTGGAACAAACCAGGTTCCCTCGGACGGAGAGGGGTCATTCAGTACTTC
d_call: .; v_call: TRBV9; cdr3_length: 15; j_call: TRBJ2-6; clone_size: .; cdr3_aa: CASSAQAKGANVLTF; cdr3_nt: TGTGCCAGCAGCGCACAGGCGAAAGGGGCCAACGTCCTGACTTTC
d_call: TRBD1; v_call: TRBV15; cdr3_length: 17; j_call: TRBJ2-3; clone_size: .; cdr3_aa: CATDTRRDREVRDTQYF; cdr3_nt: TGTGCCACAGACACACGAAGGGACAGGGAGGTCCGGGATACGCAGTATTTT
d_call: .; v_call: TRBV29-1; cdr3_length: 11; j_call: TRBJ1-2; clone_size: .; cdr3_aa: CSVDAIGGYTF; cdr3_nt: TGCAGCGTTGATGCAATTGGCGGCTACACCTTC